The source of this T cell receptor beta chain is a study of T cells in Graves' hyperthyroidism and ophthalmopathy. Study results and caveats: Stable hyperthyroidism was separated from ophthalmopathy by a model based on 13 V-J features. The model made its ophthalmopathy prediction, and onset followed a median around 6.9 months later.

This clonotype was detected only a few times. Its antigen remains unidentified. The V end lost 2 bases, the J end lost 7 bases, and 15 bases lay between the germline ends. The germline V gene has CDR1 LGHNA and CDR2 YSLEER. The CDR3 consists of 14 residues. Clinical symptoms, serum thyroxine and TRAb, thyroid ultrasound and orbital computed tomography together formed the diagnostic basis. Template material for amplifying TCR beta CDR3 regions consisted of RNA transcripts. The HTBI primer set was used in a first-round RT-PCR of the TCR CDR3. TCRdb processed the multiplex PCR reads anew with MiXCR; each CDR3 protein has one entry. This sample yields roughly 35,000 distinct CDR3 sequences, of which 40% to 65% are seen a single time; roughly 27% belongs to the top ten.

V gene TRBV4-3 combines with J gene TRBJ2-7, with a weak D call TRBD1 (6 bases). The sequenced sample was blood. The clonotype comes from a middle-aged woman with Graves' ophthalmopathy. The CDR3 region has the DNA TGCGCCAGCAGCCAAAGGTACCAGGGGCGTGAGCAGTACTTC. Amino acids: CASSQRYQGREQYF.